These 5 T cell receptor beta chains were all obtained from the same sample, sequenced in a study of blood T cell repertoires in COVID-19. Method: immunoSEQ multiplex PCR; TCRdb's copy keeps in-frame clones and lacks some. The sample holds about 440,000 clones, nearly 90% seen once. Sequencing input: PBMCs or T cells enriched from blood (not recorded which). Source of these receptors: a young woman with acute COVID-19.

V gene TRBV28 combines with J gene TRBJ1-2; no reliable D call. The CDR3 is 11 residues long. Germline V CDR1 and CDR2: MDHEN, SYDVKM. V was clipped by 5 bases and J by 7 bases, with 8 bases between them. The DNA of the CDR3 is TGTGCCAGCAGTGGGGAGACTGGCTACACCTTC. Translating gives CASSGETGYTF.

The chain employs TRBV29-1 and TRBJ2-5; a possible D gene is TRBD1 (6 bases). Per the germline V gene, CDR1 is SQVTM and CDR2 is ANQGSEA. The CDR3 runs to 12 residues. Trimming stripped 7 bases from V and 3 bases from J, with 12 bases between. CDR3 sequence (DNA): TGCAGCGGCGGACAGCGAAAAGAGACCCAGTACTTC. Translation gives CSGGQRKETQYF.

V gene TRBV7-9 combines with J gene TRBJ1-1; a weak D match, TRBD1 (5 bases). Between the trimmed V and J ends, which lost 5 bases and 8 bases, there was a span of 18 bases. This CDR3 has 14 residues. The germline V gene encodes CDR1 SEHNR and CDR2 FQNEAQ (reference sequence). CDR3 DNA: TGTGCCAGCAGCCCTCAAATGGGGCCGTCAGAAGCTTTCTTT. As protein: CASSPQMGPSEAFF.

This chain links TRBV4-1 with TRBJ1-2, with unresolved D. The V gene's germline CDR1 is MGHRA and CDR2 YSYEKL. Trimming removed 8 bases from V and 2 bases from J, with 12 bases in between. The CDR3 runs to 13 residues. CDR3: CASQPGGNYGYTF. In nucleotides, the CDR3 is TGCGCCAGCCAACCCGGCGGCAACTATGGCTACACCTTC.

CDR3 nucleotides: TGTGCCAGCAGCCAAGCGGGTGGGAGATTAGACGAGCAGTACTTC. Translation gives CASSQAGGRLDEQYF. The chain joins TRBV14 to TRBJ2-7, with D maybe TRBD2 (5 bases). Germline V CDR1 and CDR2: SGHDN, FVKESK. Trimming took off 1 base at V and 5 bases at J, with 15 bases between the two ends. The CDR3 length is 15 residues.